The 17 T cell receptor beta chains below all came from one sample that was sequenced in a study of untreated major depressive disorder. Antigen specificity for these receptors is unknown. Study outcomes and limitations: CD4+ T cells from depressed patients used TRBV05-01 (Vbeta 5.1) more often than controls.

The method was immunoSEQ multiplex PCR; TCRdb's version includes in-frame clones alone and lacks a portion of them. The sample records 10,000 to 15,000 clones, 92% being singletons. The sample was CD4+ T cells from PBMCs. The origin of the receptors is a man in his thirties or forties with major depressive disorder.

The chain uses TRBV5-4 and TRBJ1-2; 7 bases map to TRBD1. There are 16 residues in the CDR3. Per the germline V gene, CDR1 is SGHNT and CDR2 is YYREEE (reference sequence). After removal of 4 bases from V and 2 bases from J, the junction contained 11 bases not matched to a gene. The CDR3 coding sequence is TGTGCCAGCAGCGCCAATTCAGGGGGGTTCAACTATGGCTACACCTTC. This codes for CASSANSGGFNYGYTF.

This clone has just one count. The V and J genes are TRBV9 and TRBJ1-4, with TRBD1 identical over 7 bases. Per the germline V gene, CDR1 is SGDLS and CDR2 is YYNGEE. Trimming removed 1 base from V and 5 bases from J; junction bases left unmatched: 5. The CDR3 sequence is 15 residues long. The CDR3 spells CASSVFDRENEKLFF. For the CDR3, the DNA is TGTGCCAGCAGCGTATTCGACAGGGAAAATGAAAAACTGTTTTTT.

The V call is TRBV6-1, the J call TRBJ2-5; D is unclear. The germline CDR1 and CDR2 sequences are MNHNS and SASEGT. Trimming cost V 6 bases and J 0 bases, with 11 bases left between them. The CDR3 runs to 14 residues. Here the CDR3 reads CASSRGRYQETQYF. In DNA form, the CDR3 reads TGTGCCAGCAGCCGAGGACGCTACCAAGAGACCCAGTACTTC.

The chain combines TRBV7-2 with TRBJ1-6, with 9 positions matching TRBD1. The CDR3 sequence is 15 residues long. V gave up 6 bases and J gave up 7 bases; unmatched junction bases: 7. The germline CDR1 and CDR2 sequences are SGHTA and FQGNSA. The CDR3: CASRGRTGENSPLHF. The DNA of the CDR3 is TGTGCCAGCAGAGGTCGGACAGGGGAGAATTCACCCCTCCACTTT.

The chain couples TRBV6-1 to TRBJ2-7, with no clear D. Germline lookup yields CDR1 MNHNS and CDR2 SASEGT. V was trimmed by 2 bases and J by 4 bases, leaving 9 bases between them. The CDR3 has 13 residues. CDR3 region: CASSELGWYEQYF. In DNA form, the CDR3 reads TGTGCCAGCAGTGAACTGGGGTGGTACGAGCAGTACTTC.

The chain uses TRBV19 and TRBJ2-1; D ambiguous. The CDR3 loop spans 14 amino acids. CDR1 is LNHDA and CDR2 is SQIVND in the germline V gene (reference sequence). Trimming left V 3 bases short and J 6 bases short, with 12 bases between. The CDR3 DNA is TGTGCCAGTAGTATCCCCCGGACCGGCAATGAGCAGTTCTTC. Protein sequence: CASSIPRTGNEQFF.

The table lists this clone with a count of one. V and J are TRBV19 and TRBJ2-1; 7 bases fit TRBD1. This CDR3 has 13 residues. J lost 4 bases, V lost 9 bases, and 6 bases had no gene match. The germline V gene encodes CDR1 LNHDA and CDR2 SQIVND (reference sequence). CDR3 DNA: TGTGCCAGCAAGGACAGGCGATACAATGAGCAGTTCTTC. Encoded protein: CASKDRRYNEQFF.

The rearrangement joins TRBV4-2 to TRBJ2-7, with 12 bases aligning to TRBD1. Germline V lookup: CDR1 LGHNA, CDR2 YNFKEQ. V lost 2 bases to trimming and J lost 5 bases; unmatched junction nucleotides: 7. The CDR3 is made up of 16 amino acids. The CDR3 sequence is CASSQKGGQGAHEQYF. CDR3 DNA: TGTGCCAGCAGCCAAAAGGGGGGACAGGGGGCCCACGAGCAGTACTTC.

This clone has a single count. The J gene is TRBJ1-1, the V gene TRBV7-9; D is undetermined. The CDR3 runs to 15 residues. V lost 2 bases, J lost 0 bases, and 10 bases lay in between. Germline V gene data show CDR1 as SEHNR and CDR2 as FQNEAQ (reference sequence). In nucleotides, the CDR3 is TGTGCCAGCAGCTTATGGGCTAATATGAACACTGAAGCTTTCTTT. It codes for CASSLWANMNTEAFF.

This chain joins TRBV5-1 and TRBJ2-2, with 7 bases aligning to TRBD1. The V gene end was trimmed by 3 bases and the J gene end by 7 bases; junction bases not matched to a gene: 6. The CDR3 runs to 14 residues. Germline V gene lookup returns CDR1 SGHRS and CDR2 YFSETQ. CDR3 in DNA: TGCGCCAGCAGCTCGGTAGGGGGCAGCGGGGAGCTGTTTTTT. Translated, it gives CASSSVGGSGELFF.

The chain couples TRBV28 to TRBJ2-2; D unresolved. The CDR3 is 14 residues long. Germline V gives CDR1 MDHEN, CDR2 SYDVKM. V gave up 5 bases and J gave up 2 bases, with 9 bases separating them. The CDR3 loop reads CASSRFGNTGELFF. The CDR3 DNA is TGTGCCAGCAGTCGCTTTGGCAACACCGGGGAGCTGTTTTTT. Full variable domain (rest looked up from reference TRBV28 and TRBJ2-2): DVKVTQSSRYLVKRTGEKVFLECVQDMDHENMFWYRQDPGLGLRLIYFSYDVKMKEKGDIPEGYSVSREKKERFSLILESASTNQTSMYLCASSRFGNTGELFFGEGSRLTVL.

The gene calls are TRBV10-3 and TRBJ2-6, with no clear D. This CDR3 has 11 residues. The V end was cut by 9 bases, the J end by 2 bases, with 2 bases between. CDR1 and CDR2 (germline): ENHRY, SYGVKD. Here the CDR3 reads CAITGANVLTF. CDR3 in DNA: TGTGCCATTACTGGGGCCAACGTCCTGACTTTC.

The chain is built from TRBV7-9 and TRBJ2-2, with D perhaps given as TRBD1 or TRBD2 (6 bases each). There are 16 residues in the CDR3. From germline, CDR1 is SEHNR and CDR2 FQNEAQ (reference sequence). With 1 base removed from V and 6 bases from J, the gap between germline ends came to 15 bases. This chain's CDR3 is CASSLDRGLGPGELFF. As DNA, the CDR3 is TGTGCCAGCAGCTTAGATCGGGGGCTCGGACCCGGGGAGCTGTTTTTT. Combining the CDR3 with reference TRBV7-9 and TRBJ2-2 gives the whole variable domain DTGVSQNPRHKITKRGQNVTFRCDPISEHNRLYWYRQTLGQGPEFLTYFQNEAQLEKSRLLSDRFSAERPKGSFSTLEIQRTEQGDSAMYLCASSLDRGLGPGELFFGEGSRLTVL.

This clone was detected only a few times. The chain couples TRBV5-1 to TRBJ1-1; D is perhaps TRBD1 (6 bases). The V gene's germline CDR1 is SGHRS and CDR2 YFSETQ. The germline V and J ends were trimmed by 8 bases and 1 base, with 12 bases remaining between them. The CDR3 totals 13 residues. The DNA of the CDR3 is TGCGCCAGTACTCCACAGGGGAACACTGAAGCTTTCTTT. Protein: CASTPQGNTEAFF. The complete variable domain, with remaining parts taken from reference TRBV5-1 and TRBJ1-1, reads KAGVTQTPRYLIKTRGQQVTLSCSPISGHRSVSWYQQTPGQGLQFLFEYFSETQRNKGNFPGRFSGRQFSNSRSEMNVSTLELGDSALYLCASTPQGNTEAFFGQGTRLTVV.

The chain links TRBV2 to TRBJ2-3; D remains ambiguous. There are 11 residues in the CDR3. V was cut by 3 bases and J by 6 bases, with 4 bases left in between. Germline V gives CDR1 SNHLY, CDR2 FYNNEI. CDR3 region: CASSETDTQYF. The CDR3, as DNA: TGTGCCAGCAGTGAGACTGATACGCAGTATTTT.

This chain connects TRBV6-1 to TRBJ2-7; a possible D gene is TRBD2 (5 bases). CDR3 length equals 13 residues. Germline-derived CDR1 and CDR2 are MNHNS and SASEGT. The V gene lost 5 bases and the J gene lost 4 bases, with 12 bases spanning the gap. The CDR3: CASSTGNKYEQYF. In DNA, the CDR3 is TGTGCCAGCAGTACCGGGAACAAGTACGAGCAGTACTTC.

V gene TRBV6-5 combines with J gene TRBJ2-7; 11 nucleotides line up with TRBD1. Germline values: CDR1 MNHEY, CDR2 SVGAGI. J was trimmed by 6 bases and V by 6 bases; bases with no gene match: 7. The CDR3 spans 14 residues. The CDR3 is CASSTDRGPFEQYF. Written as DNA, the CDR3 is TGTGCCAGCAGCACGGACAGGGGGCCCTTCGAGCAGTACTTC.